The 31 T cell receptor beta chains given below trace back to one sample, sequenced in a study of T-cell memory formation after mild COVID-19. MiXCR, run by TCRdb on the 5' RACE reads, gives a single entry per CDR3 protein. The table lists roughly 250,000 distinct CDR3 sequences, about 17% of them singletons. The sequenced material came from PBMCs or a T cell subset sorted from them (not recorded which). These receptor sequences come from a man between 18 and 29 years old who had mild COVID-19 (a few samples of this study predate the infection). Cell type and time point are not known.

The chain combines TRBV6-5 with TRBJ2-7, with unresolved D. Trimming shortened V by 6 bases and J by 0 bases, and 9 bases separated the two germline ends. Germline V gives CDR1 MNHEY, CDR2 SVGAGI. The CDR3 length is 13 residues. CDR3 protein: CASRPLSSYEQYF. The CDR3 nucleotides are TGTGCCAGCAGGCCCCTTAGCTCCTACGAGCAGTACTTC.

The chain joins TRBV24-1 to TRBJ2-2, with 8 positions matching TRBD1. CDR1 and CDR2 from the germline V gene are KGHDR and SFDVKD. J lost 3 bases, V lost 12 bases, and 8 bases had no gene match. The CDR3 runs 14 residues. CDR3: CAPPDRVHTGELFF. The CDR3 nucleotides read TGTGCCCCCCCGGACAGGGTCCACACCGGGGAGCTGTTTTTT.

The V call is TRBV10-3, the J call TRBJ1-5, with 9 bases aligning to TRBD1. The V and J ends lost 2 bases and 5 bases, in that order; junction bases with no gene match: 1. Germline V CDR1 and CDR2: ENHRY, SYGVKD. There are 14 residues in the CDR3. The CDR3 spells CAISETGGHQPQHF. In DNA form, the CDR3 reads TGTGCCATCAGTGAGACAGGGGGCCATCAGCCCCAGCATTTT.

CDR3 nucleotides: TGCGCCAGCAGCGACGGACAACCGAACACTGAAGCTTTCTTT. Protein sequence: CASSDGQPNTEAFF. This chain uses TRBV5-1 with TRBJ1-1; D perhaps matches TRBD1 (5 bases). From germline, CDR1 is SGHRS and CDR2 YFSETQ. V lost 4 bases to trimming and J lost 1 base, with 11 bases between them. This CDR3 is built from 14 residues.

V is TRBV20-1 and J is TRBJ1-2, with D maybe TRBD1 (6 bases). The CDR3 contains 13 residues. The V end lost 6 bases, the J end lost 4 bases, and 15 bases lay between the germline ends. Germline V gives CDR1 DFQATT, CDR2 SNEGSKA (reference sequence). CDR3 DNA sequence: TGCAGTGCGGAAGGGTGGGGGGCCTATGGCTACACCTTC. Translated: CSAEGWGAYGYTF.

The V gene is TRBV4-3, the J gene TRBJ2-7; 8 nucleotides agree with TRBD1. The V gene end was trimmed by 4 bases and the J gene end by 4 bases; junction bases not matched to a gene: 6. The germline CDR1 and CDR2 sequences are LGHNA and YSLEER. The CDR3 has 14 residues. The DNA of the CDR3 is TGCGCCAGCAGCCGGGGGTGGACAGGGTACGAGCAGTACTTC. Protein sequence: CASSRGWTGYEQYF.

This clonotype was picked up a small number of times. J is TRBJ1-2 and V is TRBV7-2; weak D call: TRBD1 (5 bases). The V end lost 1 base, the J end lost 4 bases, and 10 bases lay between the germline ends. The CDR3 spans 14 residues. The V gene's germline CDR1 is SGHTA and CDR2 FQGNSA. This chain's CDR3 is CASSLGGLGYGYTF. The CDR3 bases are TGTGCCAGCAGCTTAGGGGGGTTGGGCTATGGCTACACCTTC.

This chain connects TRBV12-3 or TRBV12-4 to TRBJ2-2; the D gene could be TRBD1 or TRBD2 (5 bases each). The V end was cut by 6 bases, the J end by 6 bases, with 17 bases between. The CDR3 is 15 amino acids. As DNA, the CDR3 is TGTGCCAGCAGCCGGGACGCGGCTCTTCCCGGGGAGCTGTTTTTT. It codes for CASSRDAALPGELFF.

The J gene is TRBJ1-6, the V gene TRBV4-3; 12 nucleotides align to TRBD1. Germline CDR1 LGHNA, CDR2 YSLEER. The V segment lost 5 bases and the J segment 10 bases; nucleotides outside the gene matches: 9. The CDR3 runs 16 residues. The CDR3, as DNA: TGCGCCAGCAGCGGAGGCAGGGACAGGGGGCCGTCACCCCTCCACTTT. Its protein product is CASSGGRDRGPSPLHF.

This clonotype came up a few times. V and J are TRBV5-1 and TRBJ2-2, with D maybe TRBD1 (6 bases). With 3 bases removed from V and 9 bases from J, the gap between germline ends came to 21 bases. Germline assignment: CDR1 SGHRS and CDR2 YFSETQ. The CDR3 loop spans 16 amino acids. CDR3 in amino acids: CASSSRGRGSQRELFF. CDR3 coding DNA: TGCGCCAGCAGCTCCAGGGGCCGAGGGAGCCAGAGGGAGCTGTTTTTT.

This clonotype was counted many times. The J gene is TRBJ2-3, the V gene TRBV7-9; 7 bases are shared with TRBD2. The CDR3 consists of 15 residues. The germline gives CDR1 SEHNR, CDR2 FQNEAQ (reference sequence). The trim removed 2 bases at V and 2 bases at J, leaving 4 bases unmatched. CDR3 DNA sequence: TGTGCCAGCAGCTTAAGGGAGGGGCCCACAGATACGCAGTATTTT. Translating it yields CASSLREGPTDTQYF.

This chain connects TRBV12-3 or TRBV12-4 to TRBJ1-5; TRBD1 agrees at 9 bases. The V and J ends lost 5 bases and 6 bases, in that order; junction bases with no gene match: 11. The CDR3 runs to 16 residues. The CDR3 coding sequence is TGTGCCAGCAGTCTCTCAACGCGGGACAGGGCTCAGCCCCAGCATTTT. Amino acids: CASSLSTRDRAQPQHF.

This clonotype was seen only a few times. This chain uses TRBV15 with TRBJ2-7; the D gene is possibly TRBD1 (5 bases). This CDR3 is 12 amino acids long. The V end lost 1 base, the J end lost 8 bases, and 9 bases lay between the germline ends. Germline V gives CDR1 LNHNV, CDR2 YYDKDF (reference sequence). CDR3 region: CATSRVQGQQYV. CDR3 sequence (DNA): TGTGCCACCAGCAGAGTTCAGGGCCAGCAGTACGTC.

This clonotype was seen a handful of times. The J gene is TRBJ2-3, the V gene TRBV20-1; D unresolved. Trimming left V 1 base short and J 6 bases short, with 14 bases between. The CDR3 totals 14 residues. From germline, CDR1 is DFQATT and CDR2 SNEGSKA (reference sequence). The CDR3: CSARGPLGGDTQYF. The CDR3 DNA follows: TGCAGTGCTAGAGGTCCCCTTGGCGGTGATACGCAGTATTTT.

The table lists this clonotype with a few counts. The chain employs TRBV5-1 and TRBJ2-5, with a tentative D call TRBD2 (5 bases). The CDR3 covers 15 residues. CDR1 and CDR2 (germline): SGHRS, YFSETQ. The V end was cut by 1 base, the J end by 4 bases, with 14 bases between. DNA of the CDR3: TGCGCCAGCAGCTTGCAAGATCCTGCGGGAGAGACCCAGTACTTC. Protein sequence: CASSLQDPAGETQYF.

The rearrangement joins TRBV7-6 to TRBJ2-3, with 7 bases lining up with TRBD1. J was trimmed by 3 bases and V by 5 bases; bases with no gene match: 8. Per the germline V gene, CDR1 is SGHVS and CDR2 is FNYEAQ. The CDR3 consists of 15 residues. The DNA for the CDR3 is TGTGCCAGCAGCAACTTCGGGACAGAGACAGATACGCAGTATTTT. Protein product: CASSNFGTETDTQYF.

Only a few counts were recorded for this clonotype. This chain links TRBV6-5 with TRBJ2-1; 10 bases fit TRBD1. The CDR3 runs to 14 residues. Germline lookup yields CDR1 MNHEY and CDR2 SVGAGI. Trimming took 7 bases from V and 6 from J; bases not matched to a gene: 6. DNA of the CDR3: TGTGCCAGCACTTCCGGGACAGGGGCCAATGAGCAGTTCTTC. Amino acids: CASTSGTGANEQFF.

This clonotype occurred many times. The chain carries TRBV5-1 and TRBJ1-2, with no clear D. The CDR3 consists of 12 residues. Germline V gene data show CDR1 as SGHRS and CDR2 as YFSETQ. V was pared by 3 bases and J by 9 bases, with 12 bases between. As DNA, the CDR3 is TGCGCCAGCAGCTCGACACTCATAAGCTACACCTTC. The encoded protein is CASSSTLISYTF.

The V gene is TRBV30, the J gene TRBJ2-5; no definite D call. Germline-derived CDR1 and CDR2 are GTSNPN and SVGIG (reference sequence). V lost 2 bases and J 5 bases, leaving 6 bases between the germline ends. The CDR3 loop spans 11 amino acids. In DNA form, the CDR3 reads TGTGCCTGGAGTTTGGGGGAGACCCAGTACTTC. It codes for CAWSLGETQYF. Supplemented by reference TRBV30 and TRBJ2-5, the full variable domain reads SQTIHQWPATLVQPVGSPLSLECTVEGTSNPNLYWYRQAAGRGLQLLFYSVGIGQISSEVPQNLSASRPQDRQFILSSKKLLLSDSGFYLCAWSLGETQYFGPGTRLLVL.

The sample holds a few counts of this clonotype. V gene TRBV30 combines with J gene TRBJ2-3, with 9 bases identical to TRBD2. Germline values: CDR1 GTSNPN, CDR2 SVGIG (reference sequence). V was clipped by 2 bases and J by 3 bases; unmatched bases: 3. The CDR3 totals 14 residues. The CDR3 DNA follows: TGTGCCTGGAGTCCGGGACTAGCAACAGATACGCAGTATTTT. Translation: CAWSPGLATDTQYF.

In its sample, this clonotype was seen a few times. The genes are TRBV9 and TRBJ2-1; TRBD2 might be the D (6 bases). V was clipped by 4 bases and J by 3 bases, with 17 bases between them. The CDR3 spans 16 residues. Looked up from germline, CDR1 is SGDLS and CDR2 is YYNGEE. This CDR3 is CASSPRRGLRYNEQFF. The CDR3 nucleotides are TGTGCCAGCAGCCCCCGGAGGGGACTCCGCTACAATGAGCAGTTCTTC.

In this sample, this clonotype turned up a few times. The rearrangement links TRBV20-1 to TRBJ2-3, with 9 bases fitting TRBD2. The CDR3 runs 15 residues. V gave up 3 bases and J gave up 4 bases; unmatched junction bases: 8. Germline CDR1 reads DFQATT; CDR2 reads SNEGSKA (reference sequence). CDR3 loop: CSASPLAGLPDTQYF. CDR3 nucleotide sequence: TGCAGTGCTAGTCCCCTAGCGGGGTTGCCAGATACGCAGTATTTT.

The chain employs TRBV2 and TRBJ2-3; the D is unclear. The germline CDR1 and CDR2 sequences are SNHLY and FYNNEI. CDR3 length equals 15 residues. The V end lost 5 bases, the J end lost 2 bases, and 14 bases lay between the germline ends. Here the CDR3 DNA reads TGTGCCAGCAGTCACATCCTAAAGATCACAGATACGCAGTATTTT. It is translated as CASSHILKITDTQYF.

The gene calls are TRBV6-6 and TRBJ1-1; 12 bases map to TRBD1. Germline CDR1 MNHNY, CDR2 SVGAGI (reference sequence). This CDR3 comprises 15 residues. The trim removed 0 bases at V and 7 bases at J, leaving 3 bases unmatched. The CDR3 region has the DNA TGTGCCAGCAGTTACTCCGGGACAGGGGGCAATGAAGCTTTCTTT. Protein: CASSYSGTGGNEAFF.

The rearrangement joins TRBV6-2 or TRBV6-3 to TRBJ1-1; no clear D. Trimming stripped 2 bases from V and 3 bases from J, with 7 bases between. The CDR3 is 13 amino acids. Germline V gene lookup returns CDR1 MNHEY and CDR2 SVGEGT. The CDR3 nucleotides are TGTGCCAGCAGTTACGAGGAATACACTGAAGCTTTCTTT. It is translated as CASSYEEYTEAFF.

The V gene is TRBV20-1, the J gene TRBJ2-3; TRBD2 matches 9 bases. The CDR3 is 14 amino acids. V gave up 2 bases and J gave up 6 bases; unmatched junction bases: 6. The germline V gene encodes CDR1 DFQATT and CDR2 SNEGSKA (reference sequence). The CDR3 DNA reads TGCAGTGCTAGACAAGCGGGGGGCGGCGATACGCAGTATTTT. Encoded protein: CSARQAGGGDTQYF.

This clonotype was counted only a few times. The gene calls are TRBV24-1 and TRBJ2-5, with 13 bases lining up with TRBD2. The ends lost 9 bases at V and 5 bases at J; junction bases unmatched: 2. CDR1 and CDR2 from the germline V gene are KGHDR and SFDVKD. This CDR3 is built from 13 residues. The CDR3 DNA reads as TGTGCCACCGGACTAGCGGGGGAGGAGACCCAGTACTTC. Translated, it gives CATGLAGEETQYF.

This clonotype showed up many times. This sequence joins TRBV5-1 and TRBJ2-3, with 10 bases identical to TRBD2. CDR1 is SGHRS and CDR2 is YFSETQ in the germline V gene. Trimming at V came to 4 bases and at J to 5 bases, leaving 10 bases not matched to a gene. The CDR3 runs to 16 residues. This CDR3 is CASSGQAGGPIDTQYF. The CDR3 DNA sequence: TGCGCCAGCAGCGGACAAGCGGGGGGGCCAATAGATACGCAGTATTTT.

This chain uses TRBV3-1 with TRBJ2-3, with 11 bases identical to TRBD2. Unmatched junction bases numbered 8, after V lost 4 bases and J lost 5 bases. This CDR3 contains 16 residues. CDR1 is LGHDT, CDR2 YNNKEL, per germline (reference sequence). The CDR3 DNA reads TGTGCCAGCAGCCGGAATAGCGGGGGGGCTGGAGATACGCAGTATTTT. Its protein is CASSRNSGGAGDTQYF.

This clonotype turned up a few times. The chain couples TRBV14 to TRBJ1-2; D not certain. CDR3 length equals 12 residues. V was trimmed by 4 bases and J by 6 bases, leaving 9 bases between them. The germline V gene has CDR1 SGHDN and CDR2 FVKESK. The CDR3 bases are TGTGCCAGCAGCCCCAGGCAGGATGGCTACACCTTC. Protein product: CASSPRQDGYTF.

CDR3: CASSVGLAGRVFQETQYF. The CDR3 nucleotides are TGTGCCAGCAGCGTGGGACTAGCGGGGAGGGTCTTCCAAGAGACCCAGTACTTC. This chain links TRBV9 with TRBJ2-5, with 13 bases fitting TRBD2. The CDR3 spans 18 residues. Per germline, CDR1 SGDLS and CDR2 YYNGEE. V shed 2 bases, J shed 1 base, and the junction held 8 bases outside the gene matches.